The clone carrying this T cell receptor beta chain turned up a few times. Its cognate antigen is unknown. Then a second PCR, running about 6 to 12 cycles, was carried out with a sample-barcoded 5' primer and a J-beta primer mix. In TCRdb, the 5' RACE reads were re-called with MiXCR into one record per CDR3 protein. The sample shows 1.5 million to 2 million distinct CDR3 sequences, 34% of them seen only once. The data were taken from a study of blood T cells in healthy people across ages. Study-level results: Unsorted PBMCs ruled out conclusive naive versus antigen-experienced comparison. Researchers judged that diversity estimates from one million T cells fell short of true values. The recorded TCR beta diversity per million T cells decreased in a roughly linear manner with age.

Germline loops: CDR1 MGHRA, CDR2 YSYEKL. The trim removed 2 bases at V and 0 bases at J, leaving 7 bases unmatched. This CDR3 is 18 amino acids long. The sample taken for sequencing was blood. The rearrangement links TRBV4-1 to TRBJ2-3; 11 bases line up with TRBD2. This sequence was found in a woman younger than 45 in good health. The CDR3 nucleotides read TGCGCCAGCAGCCAACAACCACTAGCGGGGGTTAGCACAGATACGCAGTATTTT. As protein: CASSQQPLAGVSTDTQYF.